This T cell receptor (beta chain) is drawn from a study of identical twins. This clonotype was picked up one time. TCRdb redid the calling of the 5' RACE reads with MiXCR, one entry per CDR3 protein. The table shows fewer than 250,000 distinct CDR3 sequences, with 6% to 8% occurring only once. Trimming removed 4 bases from V and 7 bases from J; junction bases left unmatched: 11. The CDR3 sequence is 16 residues long. These data were also reused for a study on yellow fever vaccine responses in identical twins.

The receptor was derived from a woman younger than 30 in good health. Sample: CD8+ T cells sorted from blood. The V gene is TRBV12-3 or TRBV12-4, the J gene TRBJ1-3; 9 bases are shared with TRBD1. Here the CDR3 reads CASSSGDGTGRNTIYF. Written as DNA, the CDR3 is TGTGCCAGCAGTTCGGGTGACGGGACAGGGAGGAACACCATATATTTT.